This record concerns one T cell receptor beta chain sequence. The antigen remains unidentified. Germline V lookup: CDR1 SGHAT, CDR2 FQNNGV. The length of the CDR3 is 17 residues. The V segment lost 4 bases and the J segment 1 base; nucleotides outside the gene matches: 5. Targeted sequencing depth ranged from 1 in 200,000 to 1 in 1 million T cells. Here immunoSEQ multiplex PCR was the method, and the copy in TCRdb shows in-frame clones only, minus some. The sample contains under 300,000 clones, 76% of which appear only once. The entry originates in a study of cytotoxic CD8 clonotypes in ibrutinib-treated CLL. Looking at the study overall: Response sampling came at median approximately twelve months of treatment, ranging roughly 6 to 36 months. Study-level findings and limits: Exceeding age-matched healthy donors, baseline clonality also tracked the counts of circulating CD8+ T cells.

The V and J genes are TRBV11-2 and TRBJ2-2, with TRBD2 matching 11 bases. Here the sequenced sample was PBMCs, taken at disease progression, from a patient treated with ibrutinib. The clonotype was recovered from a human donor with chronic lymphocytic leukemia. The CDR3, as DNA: TGTGCCAGCAGCTACGGGACTAGCGGAGGGAACACCGGGGAGCTGTTTTTT. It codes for CASSYGTSGGNTGELFF.